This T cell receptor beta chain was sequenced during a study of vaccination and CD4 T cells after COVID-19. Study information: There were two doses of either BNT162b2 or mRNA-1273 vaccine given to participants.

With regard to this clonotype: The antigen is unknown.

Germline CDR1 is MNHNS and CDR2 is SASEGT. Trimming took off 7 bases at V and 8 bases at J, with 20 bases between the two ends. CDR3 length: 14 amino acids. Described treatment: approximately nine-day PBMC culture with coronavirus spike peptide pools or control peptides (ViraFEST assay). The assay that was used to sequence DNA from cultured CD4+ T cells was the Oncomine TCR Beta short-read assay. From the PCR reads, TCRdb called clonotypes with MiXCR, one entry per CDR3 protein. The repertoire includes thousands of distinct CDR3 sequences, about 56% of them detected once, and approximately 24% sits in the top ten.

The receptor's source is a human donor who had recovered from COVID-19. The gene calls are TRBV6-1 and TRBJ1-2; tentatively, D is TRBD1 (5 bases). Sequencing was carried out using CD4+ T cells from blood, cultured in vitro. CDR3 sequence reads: CASTSRTGGRGYTF. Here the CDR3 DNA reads TGTGCCAGCACTTCCAGAACGGGGGGTCGGGGCTACACCTTC.